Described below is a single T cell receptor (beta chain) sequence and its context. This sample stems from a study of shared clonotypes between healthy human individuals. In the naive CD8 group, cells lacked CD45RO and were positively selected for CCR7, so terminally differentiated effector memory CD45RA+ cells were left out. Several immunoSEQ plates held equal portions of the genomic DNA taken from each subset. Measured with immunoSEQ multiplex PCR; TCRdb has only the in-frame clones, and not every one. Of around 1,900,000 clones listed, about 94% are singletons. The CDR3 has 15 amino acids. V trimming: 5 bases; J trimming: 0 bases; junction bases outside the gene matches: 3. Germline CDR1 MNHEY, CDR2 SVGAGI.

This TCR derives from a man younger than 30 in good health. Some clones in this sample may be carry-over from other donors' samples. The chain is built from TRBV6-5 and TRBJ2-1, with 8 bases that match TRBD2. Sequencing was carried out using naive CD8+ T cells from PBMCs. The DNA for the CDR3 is TGTGCCAGCAGTCGCGGGAGGACCTCCTACAATGAGCAGTTCTTC. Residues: CASSRGRTSYNEQFF.